Following are 21 T cell receptor beta chains from one sample sequenced in a study of T cell repertoires in cytomegalovirus infection. TCRdb re-analysed the reads in MiXCR, keeping a single row per CDR3 protein. The data hold some 200,000 distinct CDR3 sequences, with 30% to 45% observed a single time. No antigen has been identified for these receptors. Sequences were derived from CD8+ T cells from cultured PBMCs, sampled from culture after CMV antigen stimulation. The receptors here all came from a human donor in good health (CMV status not recorded). Some clones in this sample may be carry-over from other donors' samples.

This chain connects TRBV6-1 to TRBJ1-1; D possibly corresponds to TRBD1 (6 bases). V lost 6 bases and J 10 bases, leaving 18 bases between the germline ends. Germline CDR1 and CDR2: MNHNS and SASEGT. This CDR3 has 13 amino acids. The CDR3, as DNA: TGTGCCAGCAGCCCGGGACAACCCCTGGCAGCTTTCTTT. Its translation is CASSPGQPLAAFF.

This clonotype was picked up many times. The chain joins TRBV7-2 to TRBJ1-5, with a tentative D call TRBD1 (5 bases). The CDR3 extends over 17 amino acids. In germline, CDR1 is SGHTA, CDR2 FQGNSA. Between the trimmed V and J ends, which lost 1 base and 6 bases, there was a span of 19 bases. This chain's CDR3 is CASSLELGVRFSQPQHF. The CDR3 nucleotides read TGTGCCAGCAGCTTAGAGTTGGGGGTCAGATTCTCTCAGCCCCAGCATTTT.

This clonotype was detected only a few times. The genes are TRBV9 and TRBJ2-5, with 10 bases fitting TRBD1. Germline V gene data show CDR1 as SGDLS and CDR2 as YYNGEE. The junction had 5 bases not matched to a gene; V was cut back by 2 bases and J by 4 bases. This CDR3 has 15 residues. CDR3 in amino acids: CASSVKDRGRETQYF. CDR3 nucleotide sequence: TGTGCCAGCAGCGTGAAAGACAGGGGGCGAGAGACCCAGTACTTC.

In its sample, this clonotype was seen a few times. The gene calls are TRBV6-4 and TRBJ2-1; D remains unclear. This CDR3 is 13 amino acids long. Germline CDR1 is MRHNA and CDR2 is SNTAGT. With 0 bases removed from V and 10 bases from J, the gap between germline ends came to 10 bases. CDR3 region: CASSDSTGSEQFF. The CDR3 nucleotides read TGTGCCAGCAGTGACTCGACGGGTTCCGAGCAGTTCTTC.

There are a few counts of this clonotype. For the CDR3, the DNA is TGTGCCAGCAGTTACTCGAGTGGGGGATGGACCGGGGAGCTGTTTTTT. Its protein is CASSYSSGGWTGELFF. V is TRBV6-5 and J is TRBJ2-2, with D perhaps matching TRBD1 or TRBD2 (5 bases each). Germline CDR1 MNHEY, CDR2 SVGAGI. This CDR3 region has 16 residues. V shed 0 bases and J shed 5 bases, with 13 bases lying between them.

This chain joins TRBV4-1 and TRBJ2-5; 13 positions agree with TRBD2. The CDR3 spans 16 residues. Germline V CDR1 and CDR2: MGHRA, YSYEKL. With 3 bases clipped from V and 5 bases from J, the junction kept 6 bases outside the gene matches. The CDR3 is CASSQGTSGIQETQYF. The CDR3, as DNA: TGCGCCAGCAGCCAGGGGACTAGCGGGATCCAGGAGACCCAGTACTTC.

The chain joins TRBV5-6 to TRBJ2-1, with TRBD2 as a possible D gene (6 bases). Germline V gene lookup returns CDR1 SGHDT and CDR2 YYEEEE. The CDR3 spans 13 residues. The ends were cut back, 3 bases at V and 6 bases at J, with 10 bases in the middle. The CDR3: CASSSGTPNEQFF. CDR3 DNA sequence: TGTGCCAGCAGCTCCGGGACTCCCAATGAGCAGTTCTTC.

The V gene is TRBV6-5, the J gene TRBJ2-1; 10 nucleotides line up with TRBD2. Germline CDR1 is MNHEY and CDR2 is SVGAGI. Trimming cost V 0 bases and J 8 bases; bases outside gene matches: 16. This CDR3 comprises 19 residues. CDR3 region: CASSYSVFYVAGGGDEQFF. CDR3 DNA: TGTGCCAGCAGTTACTCAGTTTTCTATGTAGCGGGAGGAGGCGATGAGCAGTTCTTC.

The chain couples TRBV6-8 to TRBJ2-3, with D uncertain. Trimming pared 1 base from V and 2 bases from J, leaving 10 bases between. The CDR3 runs 15 residues. Germline CDR1 and CDR2: MNHGY and SAAAGT. The DNA for the CDR3 is TGTGCCAGCAGTTACTTGGCGGAGATCACAGATACGCAGTATTTT. This encodes CASSYLAEITDTQYF.

The chain combines TRBV15 with TRBJ2-5; D is tentatively TRBD1 or TRBD2 (5 bases each). This CDR3 is built from 17 residues. V lost 3 bases, J lost 0 bases, and 17 bases lay in between. Germline loops: CDR1 LNHNV, CDR2 YYDKDF (reference sequence). CDR3 loop: CATSSPRGARNQETQYF. In nucleotides, the CDR3 is TGTGCCACCAGCAGCCCCCGGGGCGCGAGGAACCAAGAGACCCAGTACTTC.

V is TRBV29-1 and J is TRBJ1-2; D unclear. V dropped 4 bases and J dropped 8 bases, with 11 bases sitting between them. The CDR3 runs 11 residues. Germline loops: CDR1 SQVTM, CDR2 ANQGSEA. The DNA of the CDR3 is TGCAGCGTTGTGCGGGCTGGGGGCTACACCTTC. Protein sequence: CSVVRAGGYTF.

This clonotype was found many times. The chain carries TRBV11-2 and TRBJ2-5; TRBD2 matches at 13 bases. The CDR3 is made up of 17 amino acids. The J segment lost 1 base and the V segment lost 5 bases, leaving 7 bases of the junction unmatched. CDR1 and CDR2 from the germline V gene are SGHAT and FQNNGV. The chain's CDR3 is CASSRTSGGAPQETQYF. CDR3 nucleotide sequence: TGTGCCAGCAGCCGGACTAGCGGGGGAGCCCCCCAAGAGACCCAGTACTTC.

This clonotype turned up a few times. The gene calls are TRBV20-1 and TRBJ2-2; D gene uncertain. The CDR3 consists of 12 residues. The V gene's germline CDR1 is DFQATT and CDR2 SNEGSKA (reference sequence). The CDR3 region has the DNA TGCAGGGTCAAACTCTCCTCCGGGGAGCTGTTTTTT. Amino acid sequence: CRVKLSSGELFF.

The chain couples TRBV9 to TRBJ2-1; D not resolved. The germline V gene encodes CDR1 SGDLS and CDR2 YYNGEE. The CDR3 contains 12 residues. Trimming left V 0 bases short and J 7 bases short, with 5 bases between. For the CDR3, the DNA is TGTGCCAGCAGCGTAGCTGGGAATGAGCAGTTCTTC. Encoded protein: CASSVAGNEQFF. The variable domain in full, with the rest retrieved from reference TRBV9 and TRBJ2-1, is DSGVTQTPKHLITATGQRVTLRCSPRSGDLSVYWYQQSLDQGLQFLIQYYNGEERAKGNILERFSAQQFPDLHSELNLSSLELGDSALYFCASSVAGNEQFFGPGTRLTVL.

The gene calls are TRBV7-3 and TRBJ2-1; 8 positions match TRBD1. V shed 4 bases and J 2 bases; nucleotides not matched to a gene: 7. The CDR3 contains 16 residues. CDR1 and CDR2 (germline): SGHTA, FQGTGA. The CDR3 protein is CASSSKQGVPYNEQFF. The CDR3 nucleotides are TGTGCCAGCAGCTCTAAACAGGGGGTTCCCTACAATGAGCAGTTCTTC.

The genes are TRBV27 and TRBJ1-5, with D possibly matching TRBD1 (6 bases). V lost 0 bases, J lost 6 bases, and 15 bases lay in between. The CDR3 loop spans 16 amino acids. The V gene's germline CDR1 is MNHEY and CDR2 SMNVEV (reference sequence). CDR3 protein: CASSLSPPRGIQPQHF. The CDR3 DNA follows: TGTGCCAGCAGTTTATCGCCCCCGAGGGGGATTCAGCCCCAGCATTTT.

Only a few counts were recorded for this clonotype. The V gene is TRBV11-2, the J gene TRBJ2-3; TRBD2 matches at 8 bases. Germline values: CDR1 SGHAT, CDR2 FQNNGV. Trimming removed 4 bases from V and 4 bases from J; junction bases left unmatched: 10. The CDR3 extends over 16 amino acids. The CDR3 bases are TGTGCCAGCAGCTCCCGGGAGGGGAGTGGGGCAGATACGCAGTATTTT. The encoded protein is CASSSREGSGADTQYF.

This clonotype was seen many times. CDR3 nucleotides: TGTGCCAGCAGTTTCGTAGCGGGAACCGACGAGCAGTACTTC. Translation: CASSFVAGTDEQYF. V and J are TRBV28 and TRBJ2-7; TRBD2 matches 8 bases. Trimming cost V 3 bases and J 5 bases; bases outside gene matches: 6. The CDR3 covers 14 residues. The germline V gene has CDR1 MDHEN and CDR2 SYDVKM.

This clonotype was seen repeatedly, ten times or more. The chain employs TRBV27 and TRBJ1-5; D is ambiguous. Germline loops: CDR1 MNHEY, CDR2 SMNVEV (reference sequence). V was pared by 5 bases and J by 6 bases, with 17 bases between. The CDR3 covers 15 residues. The CDR3 region has the DNA TGTGCCAGCAGTGAAGTCGGGGATAGGAGTCAGCCCCAGCATTTT. Protein sequence: CASSEVGDRSQPQHF.

This clonotype occurred a few times. The chain carries TRBV4-1 and TRBJ2-1; D possibly corresponds to TRBD1 (6 bases). Germline lookup yields CDR1 MGHRA and CDR2 YSYEKL. The CDR3 is 15 residues long. V was trimmed by 0 bases and J by 9 bases, leaving 15 bases between them. The CDR3 here is CASSQDLQGMREQFF. In nucleotides, the CDR3 is TGCGCCAGCAGCCAAGATCTTCAGGGGATGCGTGAGCAGTTCTTC.

This clonotype was seen more than once but under ten times. The chain employs TRBV7-8 and TRBJ1-5, with D hard to call. With 1 base removed from V and 7 bases from J, the gap between germline ends came to 17 bases. The CDR3 sequence is 16 residues long. Germline V gives CDR1 SGHVS, CDR2 FQNEAQ. CDR3 coding DNA: TGTGCCAGCAGCTTAGGGGCAACTCCTAACGCCCAGCCCCAGCATTTT. This codes for CASSLGATPNAQPQHF.